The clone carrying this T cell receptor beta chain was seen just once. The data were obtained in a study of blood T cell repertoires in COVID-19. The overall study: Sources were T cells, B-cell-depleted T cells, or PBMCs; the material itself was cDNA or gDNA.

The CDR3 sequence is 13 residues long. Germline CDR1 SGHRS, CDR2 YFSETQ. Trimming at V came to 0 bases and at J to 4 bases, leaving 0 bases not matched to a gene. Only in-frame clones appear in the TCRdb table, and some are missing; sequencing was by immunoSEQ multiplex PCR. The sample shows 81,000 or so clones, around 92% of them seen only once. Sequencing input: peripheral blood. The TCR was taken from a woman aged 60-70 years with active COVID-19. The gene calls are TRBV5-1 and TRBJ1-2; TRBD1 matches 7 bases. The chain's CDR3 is CASSLAGGYGYTF. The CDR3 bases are TGCGCCAGCAGCTTGGCAGGGGGCTATGGCTACACCTTC.